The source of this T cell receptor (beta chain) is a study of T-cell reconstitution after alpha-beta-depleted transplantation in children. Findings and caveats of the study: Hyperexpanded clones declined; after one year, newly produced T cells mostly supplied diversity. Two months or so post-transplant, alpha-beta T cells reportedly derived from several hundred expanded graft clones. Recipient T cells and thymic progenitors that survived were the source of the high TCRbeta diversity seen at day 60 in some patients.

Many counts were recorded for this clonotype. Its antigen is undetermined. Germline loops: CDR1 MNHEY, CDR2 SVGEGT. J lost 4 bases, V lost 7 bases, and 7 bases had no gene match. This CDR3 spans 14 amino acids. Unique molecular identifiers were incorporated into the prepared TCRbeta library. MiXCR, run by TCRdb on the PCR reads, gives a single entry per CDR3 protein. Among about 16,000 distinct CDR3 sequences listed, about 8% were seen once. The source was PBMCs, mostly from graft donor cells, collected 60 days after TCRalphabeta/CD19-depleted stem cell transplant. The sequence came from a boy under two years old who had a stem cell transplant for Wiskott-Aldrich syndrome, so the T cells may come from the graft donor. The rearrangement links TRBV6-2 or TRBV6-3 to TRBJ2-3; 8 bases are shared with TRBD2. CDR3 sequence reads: CASKRGRWADTQYF. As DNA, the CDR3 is TGTGCCAGCAAGCGGGGGCGGTGGGCAGATACGCAGTATTTT.